The subject of this entry is one T cell receptor beta chain. This record comes from a study of blood T cell repertoires in COVID-19. Study details: Sites in the United States, Italy and Spain provided acute and convalescent COVID-19 samples. Sample material is recorded as cDNA or gDNA derived from T cells, B-cell-depleted T cells, or PBMCs.

Methods used by the authors: Amplified reference gene primers provided the basis for estimating nucleated cell counts. The protocol was immunoSEQ multiplex PCR, while the TCRdb copy is restricted to in-frame clones and leaves out a portion. V and J calls and clone size are copied from that table; D and trimming were computed from the DNA. This sample carries 190,000 or so clones, around 87% of them seen once, and the ten largest clones take 6.2%. Per the germline V gene, CDR1 is SGHRS and CDR2 is YFSETQ. This CDR3 has 15 amino acids. V lost 4 bases, J lost 5 bases, and 18 bases lay in between. The rearrangement joins TRBV5-1 to TRBJ1-1; D gene uncertain. Sequences were obtained from peripheral blood. This clonotype was obtained from a man aged 55-75 years who had recovered from COVID-19. CDR3 protein: CASSTRAGEGTEAFF. The DNA of the CDR3 is TGCGCCAGCAGCACCCGAGCCGGGGAAGGGACTGAAGCTTTCTTT. Filled out from reference TRBV5-1 and TRBJ1-1, the complete variable domain reads KAGVTQTPRYLIKTRGQQVTLSCSPISGHRSVSWYQQTPGQGLQFLFEYFSETQRNKGNFPGRFSGRQFSNSRSEMNVSTLELGDSALYLCASSTRAGEGTEAFFGQGTRLTVV.